The 26 T cell receptor beta chains given below trace back to one sample, sequenced in a study of blood T cell repertoires in COVID-19. Method: immunoSEQ multiplex PCR; TCRdb's copy keeps in-frame clones and lacks some. Of 200,000 to 300,000 clones listed, 80% to 90% were seen once; the top ten hold around 2.6%. Sequences were obtained from PBMCs or T cells enriched from blood (not recorded which). All receptors come from a woman aged 25 to 39 with acute COVID-19.

The CDR3 nucleotides read TGTGCCAGCAGTGAGGACAGGGGGCCGGATCAGCCCCAGCATTTT. Its protein is CASSEDRGPDQPQHF. The chain employs TRBV6-1 and TRBJ1-5; 11 bases agree with TRBD1. The V gene's germline CDR1 is MNHNS and CDR2 SASEGT. V trimming: 3 bases; J trimming: 5 bases; junction bases outside the gene matches: 3. This CDR3 has 15 residues.

The V gene is TRBV28, the J gene TRBJ1-2; no clear D. CDR1 and CDR2 (germline): MDHEN, SYDVKM. The CDR3 is made up of 12 amino acids. V was pared by 4 bases and J by 2 bases, with 5 bases between. In DNA, the CDR3 is TGTGCCAGCAGTTGGCGGAACTATGGCTACACCTTC. This sequence encodes CASSWRNYGYTF.

The chain recombines TRBV2 with TRBJ1-3, with 10 bases lining up with TRBD1. V lost 6 bases to trimming and J lost 3 bases; unmatched junction nucleotides: 8. This CDR3 comprises 16 residues. CDR1 SNHLY and CDR2 FYNNEI come from the germline V gene. The CDR3 region has the DNA TGTGCCAGCAGGAGACAGACAGGGGGCGATGGAAACACCATATATTTT. It is translated as CASRRQTGGDGNTIYF.

CDR3 amino acids: CASSYSEGAYGYTF. The CDR3 region has the DNA TGTGCCAGCAGTTACTCGGAAGGGGCCTATGGCTACACCTTC. V usage is TRBV6-5 and J usage is TRBJ1-2, with a possible D match to TRBD1 (5 bases). V was clipped by 0 bases and J by 4 bases, with 9 bases between them. The CDR3 is made up of 14 amino acids. CDR1 is MNHEY and CDR2 is SVGAGI in the germline V gene.

V usage is TRBV12-3 or TRBV12-4 and J usage is TRBJ2-3, with 10 bases identical to TRBD1. V trimming: 6 bases; J trimming: 4 bases; junction bases outside the gene matches: 1. This CDR3 has 13 amino acids. The CDR3 region has the DNA TGTGCCAGCAGCGGACAGGGGGCAGATACGCAGTATTTT. Its protein product is CASSGQGADTQYF.

The J gene is TRBJ1-4, the V gene TRBV27; no definite D call. Trimming took off 1 base at V and 8 bases at J, with 8 bases between the two ends. The CDR3 totals 13 residues. Germline CDR1 and CDR2: MNHEY and SMNVEV (reference sequence). CDR3 residues: CASSLWVGEKLFF. The CDR3 region has the DNA TGTGCCAGCAGTTTATGGGTGGGCGAAAAACTGTTTTTT.

The chain recombines TRBV6-5 with TRBJ1-1; maybe TRBD1 (5 bases). In germline, CDR1 is MNHEY, CDR2 SVGAGI. CDR3 size: 14 residues. The germline V and J ends were trimmed by 5 bases and 0 bases, with 10 bases remaining between them. For the CDR3, the DNA is TGTGCCAGCAGTCCAGGGCCCCTGAACACTGAAGCTTTCTTT. It yields the protein CASSPGPLNTEAFF.

This clone was recorded only once. The CDR3 is CASSVLGQGRLTNEKLFF. The DNA of the CDR3 is TGCGCCAGCAGCGTACTCGGACAGGGCCGCCTTACTAATGAAAAACTGTTTTTT. V and J are TRBV5-1 and TRBJ1-4, with 8 bases fitting TRBD1. V shed 4 bases, J shed 2 bases, and the junction held 13 bases outside the gene matches. CDR1 is SGHRS, CDR2 YFSETQ, per germline. The CDR3 sequence is 18 residues long.

The V call is TRBV5-1, the J call TRBJ2-5; weak D call: TRBD1 (6 bases). The CDR3 loop spans 14 amino acids. The germline CDR1 and CDR2 sequences are SGHRS and YFSETQ. The V end lost 0 bases, the J end lost 5 bases, and 11 bases lay between the germline ends. CDR3: CASSLDTGRETQYF. The CDR3 DNA is TGCGCCAGCAGCTTGGATACAGGGCGGGAGACCCAGTACTTC.

The chain couples TRBV11-2 to TRBJ2-1, with TRBD1 identical over 10 bases. Germline CDR1 is SGHAT and CDR2 is FQNNGV. V lost 3 bases and J lost 6; bases outside the gene matches: 5. The CDR3 extends over 15 amino acids. CDR3 protein: CASSFSGTGANEQFF. CDR3 coding DNA: TGTGCCAGCAGCTTCTCCGGGACAGGGGCCAATGAGCAGTTCTTC.

CDR3 nucleotides: TGTGCCAGCTCCACTAGCGGTGACTACAATGAGCAGTTCTTC. This translates into CASSTSGDYNEQFF. V gene TRBV18 combines with J gene TRBJ2-1; 8 nucleotides line up with TRBD2. The junction had 4 bases not matched to a gene; V was cut back by 6 bases and J by 3 bases. This CDR3 has 14 residues. Germline values: CDR1 KGHSH, CDR2 LQKENI. The full variable domain, in which reference TRBV18 and TRBJ2-1 provide the parts outside the CDR3, is NAGVMQNPRHLVRRRGQEARLRCSPMKGHSHVYWYRQLPEEGLKFMVYLQKENIIDESGMPKERFSAEFPKEGPSILRIQQVVRGDSAAYFCASSTSGDYNEQFFGPGTRLTVL.

V gene TRBV9 combines with J gene TRBJ2-3; D possibly corresponds to TRBD2 (6 bases). Trimming pared 0 bases from V and 0 bases from J, leaving 8 bases between. This CDR3 has 15 residues. Germline CDR1 reads SGDLS; CDR2 reads YYNGEE. CDR3 sequence reads: CASSVAGSSTDTQYF. The CDR3 nucleotides read TGTGCCAGCAGCGTAGCCGGGAGTAGCACAGATACGCAGTATTTT.

J is TRBJ1-1 and V is TRBV4-1, with TRBD1 identical over 7 bases. CDR1 and CDR2 (germline): MGHRA, YSYEKL. CDR3 length: 16 residues. The junction had 7 bases not matched to a gene; V was cut back by 2 bases and J by 1 base. The CDR3 protein is CASSQHIGTENTEAFF. CDR3 in DNA: TGCGCCAGCAGCCAACATATCGGGACAGAGAACACTGAAGCTTTCTTT.

The chain carries TRBV10-3 and TRBJ2-3; a weak D match, TRBD1 (6 bases). V was cut by 5 bases and J by 2 bases, with 11 bases left in between. Germline CDR1 ENHRY, CDR2 SYGVKD. This CDR3 region has 14 residues. The CDR3 region has the DNA TGTGCCATCAGTCCCGGACAGAACACAGATACGCAGTATTTT. Encoded protein: CAISPGQNTDTQYF.

The rearrangement joins TRBV2 to TRBJ2-1; D is uncertain. The V and J ends lost 1 base and 4 bases respectively, with 8 bases between them. The CDR3 contains 14 residues. Per the germline V gene, CDR1 is SNHLY and CDR2 is FYNNEI. CDR3 residues: CASSEGATYNEQFF. The DNA of the CDR3 is TGTGCCAGCAGTGAAGGGGCCACTTACAATGAGCAGTTCTTC. Looking up the rest from reference TRBV2 and TRBJ2-1 gives the full variable domain: EPEVTQTPSHQVTQMGQEVILRCVPISNHLYFYWYRQILGQKVEFLVSFYNNEISEKSEIFDDQFSVERPDGSNFTLKIRSTKLEDSAMYFCASSEGATYNEQFFGPGTRLTVL.

The chain recombines TRBV5-1 with TRBJ2-1, with 8 bases identical to TRBD1. Germline CDR1 SGHRS, CDR2 YFSETQ. The V and J ends lost 3 bases and 9 bases, in that order; junction bases with no gene match: 11. CDR3 length: 15 amino acids. The CDR3 reads CASSSGQGAMGEQFF. DNA for the CDR3: TGCGCCAGCAGCTCTGGCCAGGGGGCGATGGGTGAGCAGTTCTTC.

The chain carries TRBV7-6 and TRBJ2-3, with 10 positions matching TRBD1. This CDR3 has 16 amino acids. CDR1 and CDR2 from the germline V gene are SGHVS and FNYEAQ. Trimming removed 2 bases from V and 2 bases from J; junction bases left unmatched: 4. The CDR3 sequence: CASSLRDRGVTDTQYF. CDR3 nucleotide sequence: TGTGCCAGCAGCTTAAGGGACAGGGGAGTCACAGATACGCAGTATTTT.

In its sample, this clone was seen a few times. This sequence joins TRBV2 and TRBJ1-5, with TRBD1 identical over 7 bases. Germline V gene lookup returns CDR1 SNHLY and CDR2 FYNNEI. The CDR3 extends over 15 amino acids. Losses at the gene ends were 5 bases for V and 2 bases for J; bases not matched to a gene: 6. The CDR3, as DNA: TGTGCCAGCAGTCTTGACAGGGATGGCAATCAGCCCCAGCATTTT. Translating gives CASSLDRDGNQPQHF. The complete variable domain, with remaining parts taken from reference TRBV2 and TRBJ1-5, reads EPEVTQTPSHQVTQMGQEVILRCVPISNHLYFYWYRQILGQKVEFLVSFYNNEISEKSEIFDDQFSVERPDGSNFTLKIRSTKLEDSAMYFCASSLDRDGNQPQHFGDGTRLSIL.

The V call is TRBV25-1, the J call TRBJ1-2; 7 nucleotides agree with TRBD1. CDR1 and CDR2 from the germline V gene are MGHDK and SYGVNS. This CDR3 spans 12 amino acids. The junction had 0 bases not matched to a gene; V was cut back by 6 bases and J by 2 bases. Here the CDR3 reads CASRGQNYGYTF. The CDR3 DNA sequence: TGTGCCAGCAGGGGACAGAACTATGGCTACACCTTC.

The chain links TRBV5-4 to TRBJ1-6, with D maybe TRBD1 (6 bases). Trimming took off 3 bases at V and 10 bases at J, with 11 bases between the two ends. CDR3 length equals 13 residues. The germline CDR1 and CDR2 sequences are SGHNT and YYREEE (reference sequence). The CDR3 region has the DNA TGTGCCAGCAGCTGGGACAACGGGTCACCCCTCCACTTT. It translates to CASSWDNGSPLHF.

This sequence joins TRBV5-6 and TRBJ1-2, with a tentative D call TRBD1 (6 bases). The CDR3 totals 18 residues. V lost 2 bases and J lost 1, with 21 bases in between. Germline V gene data show CDR1 as SGHDT and CDR2 as YYEEEE. This CDR3 is CASSFGYWGSGDNYGYTF. CDR3 in DNA: TGTGCCAGCAGCTTTGGTTACTGGGGATCAGGGGATAACTATGGCTACACCTTC. Full variable domain (missing parts from reference TRBV5-6 and TRBJ1-2): DAGVTQSPTHLIKTRGQQVTLRCSPKSGHDTVSWYQQALGQGPQFIFQYYEEEERQRGNFPDRFSGHQFPNYSSELNVNALLLGDSALYLCASSFGYWGSGDNYGYTFGSGTRLTVV.

The rearrangement links TRBV7-8 to TRBJ2-2; the D is unclear. CDR1 and CDR2 (germline): SGHVS, FQNEAQ. There are 14 residues in the CDR3. V gave up 1 base and J gave up 9 bases, with 12 bases separating them. The CDR3 bases are TGTGCCAGCAGCTTAGGAGGTCGGAATCGGGAGCTGTTTTTT. As protein: CASSLGGRNRELFF.

V usage is TRBV6-2 or TRBV6-3 and J usage is TRBJ1-2; D gene uncertain. The ends were cut back, 2 bases at V and 0 bases at J, with 10 bases in the middle. Germline V gives CDR1 MNHEY, CDR2 SVGEGT. This CDR3 spans 15 amino acids. CDR3 bases: TGTGCCAGCAGTTACGGAGTCAGCCCTAACTATGGCTACACCTTC. Protein sequence: CASSYGVSPNYGYTF.

The chain joins TRBV6-1 to TRBJ1-2; weak D call: TRBD1 (5 bases). Trimming shortened V by 3 bases and J by 8 bases, and 13 bases separated the two germline ends. Germline V CDR1 and CDR2: MNHNS, SASEGT. The CDR3 loop spans 13 amino acids. CDR3: CASSENRLQGYTF. The CDR3 DNA reads TGTGCCAGCAGTGAGAACAGGTTACAGGGCTACACCTTC.

The V gene is TRBV7-9, the J gene TRBJ1-4; 7 bases map to TRBD1. The germline V gene encodes CDR1 SEHNR and CDR2 FQNEAQ (reference sequence). Trimming took 2 bases from V and 12 from J; bases not matched to a gene: 18. CDR3 size: 17 residues. The CDR3 reads CASSLWGRGESSDELFF. The CDR3 nucleotides are TGTGCCAGCAGCTTATGGGGCAGGGGGGAGTCTTCTGATGAACTGTTTTTT. The full variable domain, in which reference TRBV7-9 and TRBJ1-4 provide the parts outside the CDR3, is DTGVSQNPRHKITKRGQNVTFRCDPISEHNRLYWYRQTLGQGPEFLTYFQNEAQLEKSRLLSDRFSAERPKGSFSTLEIQRTEQGDSAMYLCASSLWGRGESSDELFFGSGTQLSVL.

V and J are TRBV19 and TRBJ1-2; TRBD1 is a possible D gene (5 bases). The CDR3 consists of 15 residues. Deletions cut 0 bases from V and 4 bases from J, with 12 bases between. CDR1 and CDR2 (germline): LNHDA, SQIVND (reference sequence). CDR3 sequence (DNA): TGTGCCAGTAGTATAGATCGCAGGGAGGGCTATGGCTACACCTTC. Its protein is CASSIDRREGYGYTF. The entire variable domain, with the rest obtained from reference TRBV19 and TRBJ1-2, is as follows: DGGITQSPKYLFRKEGQNVTLSCEQNLNHDAMYWYRQDPGQGLRLIYYSQIVNDFQKGDIAEGYSVSREKKESFPLTVTSAQKNPTAFYLCASSIDRREGYGYTFGSGTRLTVV.